This entry is about one T cell receptor beta chain. The antigen is not known. J gave up 3 bases and V 7 bases, and 10 bases lay outside the gene matches. The CDR3 is made up of 17 amino acids. Germline CDR1 reads MDHEN; CDR2 reads SYDVKM. TCRdb's table, derived via immunoSEQ multiplex PCR, lists solely in-frame clones and lacks some. The sample yields more than 850,000 clones, more than 75% seen once. The sample belongs to a study of shared clonotypes between healthy human individuals. Overall study context: A few men and two women, aged 18 to 49, were donors.

Whole-study findings and limits: On the whole, naive subsets had larger estimated richness than memory subsets had.

The chain couples TRBV28 to TRBJ2-7; 15 bases match TRBD2. The source material was memory CD4+ T cells from PBMCs. Subset noted: CD45RA-negative fraction. The sequence was collected from a man younger than 35 in good health. Some clones in this sample may be carry-over from other donors' samples. CDR3 sequence reads: CASTQGTSGRFGYEQYF. The CDR3 DNA sequence: TGTGCCAGCACCCAGGGGACTAGCGGGAGGTTCGGCTACGAGCAGTACTTC.